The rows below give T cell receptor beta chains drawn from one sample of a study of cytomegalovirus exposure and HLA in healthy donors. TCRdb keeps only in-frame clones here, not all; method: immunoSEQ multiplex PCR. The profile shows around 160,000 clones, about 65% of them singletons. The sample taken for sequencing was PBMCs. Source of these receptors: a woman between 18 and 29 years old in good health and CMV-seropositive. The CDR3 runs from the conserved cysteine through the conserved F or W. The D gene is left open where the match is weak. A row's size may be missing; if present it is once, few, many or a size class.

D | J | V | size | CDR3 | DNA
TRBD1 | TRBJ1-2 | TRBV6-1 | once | CASGPGQRVRGYTF | TGTGCCAGCGGCCCGGGACAGAGGGTAAGGGGCTACACCTTC
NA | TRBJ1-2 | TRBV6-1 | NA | CASGEAGYTF | TGTGCCAGCGGGGAGGCTGGCTACACCTTC
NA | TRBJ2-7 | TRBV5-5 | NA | CASSLIWGLYEQYF | TGTGCCAGCAGCTTGATATGGGGGCTGTACGAGCAGTACTTC
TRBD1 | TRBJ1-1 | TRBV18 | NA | CASSPGRGAFF | TGTGCCAGCTCACCAGGCAGGGGGGCTTTCTTT
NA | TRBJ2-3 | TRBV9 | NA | CASSPGGLTSDTQYF | TGTGCCAGCAGCCCTGGGGGCCTTACTTCGGATACGCAGTATTTT
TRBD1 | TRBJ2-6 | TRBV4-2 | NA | CASSQRSQGAYSGANVLTF | TGTGCCAGCAGCCAACGGTCCCAGGGGGCTTACTCTGGGGCCAACGTCCTGACTTTC
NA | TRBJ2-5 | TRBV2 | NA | CASSATNEGTQYF | TGTGCCAGCAGTGCCACAAACGAGGGGACCCAGTACTTC
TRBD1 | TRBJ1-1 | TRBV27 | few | CASRNRGIAFF | TGTGCCAGCAGGAACAGGGGGATCGCTTTCTTT
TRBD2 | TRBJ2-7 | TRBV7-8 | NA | CASSFGTSGSYEQYF | TGTGCCAGCAGCTTCGGGACTAGCGGATCCTACGAGCAGTACTTC
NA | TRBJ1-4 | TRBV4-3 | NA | CASSHFPGIEGEKLFF | TGCGCCAGCAGCCACTTCCCCGGGATTGAAGGAGAAAAACTGTTTTTT
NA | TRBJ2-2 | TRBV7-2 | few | CASSSGTGGGELFF | TGTGCCAGCAGTTCCGGGACCGGGGGCGGGGAGCTGTTTTTT
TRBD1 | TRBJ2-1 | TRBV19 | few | CASSIRTGGWNEQFF | TGTGCCAGTAGTATCCGGACAGGGGGCTGGAATGAGCAGTTCTTC
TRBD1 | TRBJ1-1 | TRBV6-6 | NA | CASLFQGEGTEAFF | TGTGCCAGCTTATTTCAGGGGGAAGGTACTGAAGCTTTCTTT
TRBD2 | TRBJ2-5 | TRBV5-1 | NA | CASSFAGEETQYF | TGCGCCAGCAGCTTTGCGGGGGAAGAGACCCAGTACTTC